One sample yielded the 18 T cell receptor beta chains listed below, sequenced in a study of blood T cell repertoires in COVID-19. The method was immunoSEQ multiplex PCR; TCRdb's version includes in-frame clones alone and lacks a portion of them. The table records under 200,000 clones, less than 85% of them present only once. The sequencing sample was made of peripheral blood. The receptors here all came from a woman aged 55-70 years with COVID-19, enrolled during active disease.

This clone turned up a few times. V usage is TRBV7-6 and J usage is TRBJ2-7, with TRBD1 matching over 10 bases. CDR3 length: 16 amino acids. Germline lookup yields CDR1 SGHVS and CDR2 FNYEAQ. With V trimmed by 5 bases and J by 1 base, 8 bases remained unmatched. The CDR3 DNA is TGTGCCAGCAGCAGCCGGGACAGGGGAAGTTCCTACGAGCAGTACTTC. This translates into CASSSRDRGSSYEQYF.

The DNA for the CDR3 is TGTGCCAGCTCACCCGGGACAGGGGGCTACGAGCAGTACGTC. This translates into CASSPGTGGYEQYV. V gene TRBV18 combines with J gene TRBJ2-7, with 11 bases matching TRBD1. V was pared by 3 bases and J by 3 bases, with 1 base of the junction left unmatched. CDR1 KGHSH and CDR2 LQKENI come from the germline V gene. This CDR3 has 14 amino acids.

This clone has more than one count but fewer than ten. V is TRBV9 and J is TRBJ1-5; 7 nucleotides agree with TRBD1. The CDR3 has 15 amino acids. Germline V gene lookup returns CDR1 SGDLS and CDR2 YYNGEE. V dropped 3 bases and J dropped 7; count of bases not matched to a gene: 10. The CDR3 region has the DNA TGTGCCAGCAGCGAGTCCCCGACAGGGAGCCAGCCCCAGCATTTT. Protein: CASSESPTGSQPQHF. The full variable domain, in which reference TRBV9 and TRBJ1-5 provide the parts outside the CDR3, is DSGVTQTPKHLITATGQRVTLRCSPRSGDLSVYWYQQSLDQGLQFLIQYYNGEERAKGNILERFSAQQFPDLHSELNLSSLELGDSALYFCASSESPTGSQPQHFGDGTRLSIL.

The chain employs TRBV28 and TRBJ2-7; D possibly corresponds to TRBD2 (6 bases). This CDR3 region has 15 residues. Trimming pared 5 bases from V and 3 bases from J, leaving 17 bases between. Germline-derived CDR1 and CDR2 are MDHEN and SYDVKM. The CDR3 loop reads CASSGRLGGDYEQYF. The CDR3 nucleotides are TGTGCCAGCAGTGGGCGACTAGGCGGAGACTACGAGCAGTACTTC.

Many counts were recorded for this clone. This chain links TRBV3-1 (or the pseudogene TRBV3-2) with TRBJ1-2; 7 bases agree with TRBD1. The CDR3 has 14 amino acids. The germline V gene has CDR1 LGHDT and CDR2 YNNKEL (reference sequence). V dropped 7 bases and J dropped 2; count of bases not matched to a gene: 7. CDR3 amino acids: CASTPGQSNYGYTF. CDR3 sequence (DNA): TGTGCCAGCACCCCGGGACAGTCAAACTATGGCTACACCTTC.

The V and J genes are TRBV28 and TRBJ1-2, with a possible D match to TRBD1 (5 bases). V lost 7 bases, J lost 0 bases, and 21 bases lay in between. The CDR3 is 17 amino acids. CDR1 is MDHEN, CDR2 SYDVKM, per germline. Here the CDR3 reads CASITIGPQGSNYGYTF. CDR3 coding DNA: TGTGCCAGCATTACTATCGGACCCCAGGGATCTAACTATGGCTACACCTTC.

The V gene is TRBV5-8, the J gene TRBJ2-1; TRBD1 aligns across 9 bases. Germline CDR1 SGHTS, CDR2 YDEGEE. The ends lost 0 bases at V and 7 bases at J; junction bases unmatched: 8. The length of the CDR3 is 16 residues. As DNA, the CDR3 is TGTGCCAGCAGCTTGGTGCGGCAGGACAGGGGAAATGAGCAGTTCTTC. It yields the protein CASSLVRQDRGNEQFF.

The CDR3 sequence is CASSSGRLAASTDTQYF. The CDR3 DNA follows: TGTGCCAGCAGTTCTGGGCGACTAGCCGCTAGCACAGATACGCAGTATTTT. V and J are TRBV6-2 or TRBV6-3 and TRBJ2-3; 7 bases fit TRBD2. V shed 4 bases and J 0 bases; nucleotides not matched to a gene: 10. The CDR3 is made up of 17 amino acids. Germline V lookup: CDR1 MNHEY, CDR2 SVGEGT.

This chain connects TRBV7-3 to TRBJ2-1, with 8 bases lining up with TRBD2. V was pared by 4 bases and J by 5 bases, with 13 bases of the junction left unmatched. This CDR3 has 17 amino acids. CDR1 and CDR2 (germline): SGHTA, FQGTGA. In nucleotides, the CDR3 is TGTGCCAGCAGCTCTCAACTTACTAGCGGCAGGGACAATGAGCAGTTCTTC. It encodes CASSSQLTSGRDNEQFF.

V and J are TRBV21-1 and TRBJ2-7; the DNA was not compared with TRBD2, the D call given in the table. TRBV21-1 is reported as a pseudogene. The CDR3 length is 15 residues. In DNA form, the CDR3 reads TGTGCCAGAGTTTCTAGCGGGGGCTTTACCTACGAGCAGTACGTC. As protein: CARVSSGGFTYEQYV.

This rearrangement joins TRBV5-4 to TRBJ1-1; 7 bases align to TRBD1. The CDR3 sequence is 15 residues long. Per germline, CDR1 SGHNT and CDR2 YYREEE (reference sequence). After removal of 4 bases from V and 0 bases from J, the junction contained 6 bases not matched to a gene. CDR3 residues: CASSPPGQLNTEAFF. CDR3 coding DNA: TGTGCCAGCAGCCCGCCGGGACAGCTGAACACTGAAGCTTTCTTT.

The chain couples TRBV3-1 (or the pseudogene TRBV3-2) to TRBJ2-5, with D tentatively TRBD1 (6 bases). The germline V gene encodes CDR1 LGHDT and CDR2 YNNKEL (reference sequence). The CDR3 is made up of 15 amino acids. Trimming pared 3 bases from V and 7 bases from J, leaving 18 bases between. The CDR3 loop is CASSHEGVWAGTQYF. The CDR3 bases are TGTGCCAGCAGCCACGAGGGGGTTTGGGCTGGGACCCAGTACTTC.

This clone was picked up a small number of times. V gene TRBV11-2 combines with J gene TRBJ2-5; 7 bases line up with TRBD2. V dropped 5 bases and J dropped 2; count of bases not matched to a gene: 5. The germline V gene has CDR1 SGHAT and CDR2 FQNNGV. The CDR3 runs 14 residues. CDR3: CASSGLERQETQYF. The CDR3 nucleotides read TGTGCCAGCAGCGGACTAGAACGACAAGAGACCCAGTACTTC.

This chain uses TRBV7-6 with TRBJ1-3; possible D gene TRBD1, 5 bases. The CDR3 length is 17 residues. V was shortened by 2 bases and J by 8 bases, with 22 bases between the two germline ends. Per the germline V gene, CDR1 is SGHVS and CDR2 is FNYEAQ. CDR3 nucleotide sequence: TGTGCCAGCAGCTTATTTCCCCGGGGGAAGGTTTCTTACACCATATATTTT. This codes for CASSLFPRGKVSYTIYF.

CDR3: CASSQGSGLGINEQFF. CDR3 nucleotide sequence: TGTGCCAGCAGCCAAGGGTCGGGACTCGGAATCAATGAGCAGTTCTTC. This chain joins TRBV3-1 (or the pseudogene TRBV3-2) and TRBJ2-1; possibly TRBD2 for D (6 bases). CDR3 length equals 16 residues. The germline V gene encodes CDR1 LGHDT and CDR2 YNNKEL (reference sequence). The V end lost 1 base, the J end lost 6 bases, and 16 bases lay between the germline ends.

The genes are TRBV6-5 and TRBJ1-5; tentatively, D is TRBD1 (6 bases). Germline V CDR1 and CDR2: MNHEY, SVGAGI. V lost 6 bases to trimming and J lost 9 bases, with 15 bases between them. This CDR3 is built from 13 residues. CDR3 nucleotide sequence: TGTGCCAGCAGCCAAGACAGGCTCAGGCCCCAGCATTTT. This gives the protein CASSQDRLRPQHF.

The CDR3 region is CASSLEGGRETQYF. The CDR3 nucleotides are TGTGCCAGCAGCTTGGAAGGGGGCAGGGAGACCCAGTACTTC. This chain uses TRBV5-5 with TRBJ2-5; 7 nucleotides line up with TRBD1. Looked up from germline, CDR1 is SGHKS and CDR2 is YYEKEE (reference sequence). CDR3 length equals 14 residues. V lost 0 bases and J lost 5; bases outside the gene matches: 4.

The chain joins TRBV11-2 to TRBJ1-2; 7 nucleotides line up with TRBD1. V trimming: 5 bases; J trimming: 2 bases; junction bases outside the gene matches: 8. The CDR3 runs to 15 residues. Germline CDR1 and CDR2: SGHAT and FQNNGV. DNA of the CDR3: TGTGCCAGCAGCGAGACAGGGACCTTCAACTATGGCTACACCTTC. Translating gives CASSETGTFNYGYTF.